The 26 T cell receptor beta chains presented below share a single source sample, sequenced in a study of PD-L1 blockade in urothelial cancer. Time point: peripheral blood 6 weeks after treatment start. Produced via immunoSEQ multiplex PCR; TCRdb's table is partial and in-frame only. The sample gives about 39,000 clones, 84% of which show up once; roughly a tenth is in the top ten. The sample in question was PBMCs, obtained around atezolizumab (anti-PD-L1) treatment. These receptors all stem from a man aged 35 to 55 with urothelial cancer.

The chain links TRBV20-1 to TRBJ1-1; possible D gene TRBD1, 5 bases. Germline V lookup: CDR1 DFQATT, CDR2 SNEGSKA (reference sequence). Trimming removed 3 bases from V and 11 bases from J, with 13 bases in between. The CDR3 is 11 residues long. As DNA, the CDR3 is TGCAGTGCTAGTCGGGGGGGTGTCGCTTTCTTT. Amino acid sequence: CSASRGGVAFF.

This rearrangement joins TRBV7-2 to TRBJ2-1, with D perhaps TRBD2 (5 bases). V lost 1 base to trimming and J lost 6 bases, with 13 bases between them. This CDR3 contains 15 residues. Germline CDR1 and CDR2: SGHTA and FQGNSA. The CDR3: CASSLGGRQFNEQFF. CDR3 bases: TGTGCCAGCAGCTTAGGCGGGCGGCAGTTCAATGAGCAGTTCTTC.

The V and J genes are TRBV7-2 and TRBJ2-7; D may be TRBD2 (6 bases). V lost 7 bases, J lost 2 bases, and 24 bases lay in between. The CDR3 has 17 residues. CDR1 is SGHTA and CDR2 is FQGNSA in the germline V gene. As DNA, the CDR3 is TGTGCCAGCACCCCCGGGGGTATGGGCGGACGGCCCTACGAGCAGTACTTC. Protein product: CASTPGGMGGRPYEQYF.

The chain links TRBV5-4 to TRBJ2-3, with D possibly being TRBD2 (7 bases). CDR3 size: 15 residues. With 2 bases removed from V and 1 base from J, the gap between germline ends came to 11 bases. The germline V gene has CDR1 SGHNT and CDR2 YYREEE (reference sequence). CDR3 in amino acids: CASSFGGLGTDTQYF. The CDR3 nucleotides are TGTGCCAGCAGCTTCGGGGGGCTCGGCACAGATACGCAGTATTTT.

This chain uses TRBV5-1 with TRBJ1-3; D is unresolved. V dropped 0 bases and J dropped 0 bases, with 7 bases sitting between them. The CDR3 consists of 15 residues. Germline-derived CDR1 and CDR2 are SGHRS and YFSETQ. CDR3 DNA sequence: TGCGCCAGCAGCTTGGGACGGAGCTCTGGAAACACCATATATTTT. Its translation: CASSLGRSSGNTIYF.

The chain carries TRBV15 and TRBJ1-4; 8 nucleotides match TRBD1. CDR1 is LNHNV and CDR2 is YYDKDF in the germline V gene (reference sequence). This CDR3 region has 17 residues. J was trimmed by 3 bases and V by 3 bases; bases with no gene match: 9. CDR3 bases: TGTGCCACCAGCAGGCCCGACAGGGGTGCATCTAATGAAAAACTGTTTTTT. This encodes CATSRPDRGASNEKLFF.

The chain links TRBV7-2 to TRBJ2-3; D is uncertain. V was cut by 3 bases and J by 8 bases, with 9 bases left in between. Germline V gene data show CDR1 as SGHTA and CDR2 as FQGNSA. CDR3 length: 12 amino acids. CDR3 sequence: CASSFGDRTQYF. The CDR3 DNA is TGTGCCAGCAGCTTTGGAGATCGTACGCAGTATTTT.

The genes are TRBV29-1 and TRBJ2-5; possibly TRBD2 for D (6 bases). Looked up from germline, CDR1 is SQVTM and CDR2 is ANQGSEA. Deletions cut 5 bases from V and 10 bases from J, with 20 bases between. This CDR3 region has 13 residues. CDR3 coding DNA: TGCAGCGTTCGTCCTAGCGCCCAACCTGTCCAGTACTTC. Encoded protein: CSVRPSAQPVQYF.

The chain recombines TRBV5-1 with TRBJ1-2, with 7 nucleotides matching TRBD1. CDR1 is SGHRS, CDR2 YFSETQ, per germline. The CDR3 consists of 14 residues. After removal of 4 bases from V and 8 bases from J, the junction contained 11 bases not matched to a gene. In DNA, the CDR3 is TGCGCCAGCAGCACTGGGACAGAGAAAAGGGGCTACACCTTC. The encoded protein is CASSTGTEKRGYTF.

This clone was observed a few times. CDR3 sequence reads: CASSYPRDTHNEQFF. The CDR3 DNA is TGTGCCAGCAGTTACCCTCGAGACACCCACAATGAGCAGTTCTTC. J is TRBJ2-1 and V is TRBV6-5; no firm D call. The CDR3 length is 15 residues. Trimming stripped 2 bases from V and 5 bases from J, with 13 bases between. Germline V gives CDR1 MNHEY, CDR2 SVGAGI.

The rearrangement uses TRBV15 and TRBJ2-1; 13 bases fit TRBD2. CDR1 LNHNV and CDR2 YYDKDF come from the germline V gene (reference sequence). Trimming removed 7 bases from V and 10 bases from J; junction bases left unmatched: 7. There are 14 residues in the CDR3. The CDR3 reads CATTTGTSGKEQFF. The DNA for the CDR3 is TGTGCCACCACGACCGGGACTAGCGGGAAAGAGCAGTTCTTC.

The chain is built from TRBV30 and TRBJ2-7; TRBD2 might be the D (5 bases). From germline, CDR1 is GTSNPN and CDR2 SVGIG (reference sequence). Between the trimmed V and J ends, which lost 4 bases and 3 bases, there was a span of 19 bases. CDR3 length: 15 residues. This chain's CDR3 is CAWNPPRTESYEQYF. Written as DNA, the CDR3 is TGTGCCTGGAATCCCCCCCGGACTGAGAGCTACGAGCAGTACTTC.

The V call is TRBV5-1, the J call TRBJ2-1, with D possibly TRBD2 on 5 matching bases. The CDR3 loop spans 13 amino acids. The germline CDR1 and CDR2 sequences are SGHRS and YFSETQ. Deletions cut 6 bases from V and 8 bases from J, with 15 bases between. The CDR3 protein is CASTRGSRDEQFF. DNA for the CDR3: TGCGCCAGCACGCGCGGGTCTCGGGATGAGCAGTTCTTC.

The rearrangement uses TRBV28 and TRBJ2-1; D unresolved. Trimming cost V 2 bases and J 16 bases, with 15 bases left between them. The germline V gene encodes CDR1 MDHEN and CDR2 SYDVKM. There are 12 residues in the CDR3. CDR3 loop: CASSLPSGPSFF. CDR3 nucleotides: TGTGCCAGCAGTTTACCGTCAGGCCCCAGCTTCTTC.

CDR3: CASSLFVGGGYGYTF. DNA of the CDR3: TGTGCCAGCAGTTTGTTCGTAGGGGGTGGCTATGGCTACACCTTC. This chain joins TRBV28 and TRBJ1-2, with D perhaps matching TRBD1 (6 bases). V gave up 3 bases and J gave up 4 bases, with 15 bases separating them. Germline V gene sequence: CDR1 MDHEN, CDR2 SYDVKM. The CDR3 covers 15 residues.

The table lists this clone with a count of one. The rearrangement joins TRBV7-3 to TRBJ2-1, with D tentatively TRBD1 (7 bases). This CDR3 has 14 amino acids. Germline lookup yields CDR1 SGHTA and CDR2 FQGTGA. V lost 4 bases to trimming and J lost 8 bases, with 15 bases between them. The CDR3 is CASSSSGGGYEQFF. In DNA form, the CDR3 reads TGTGCCAGCAGCTCCTCTGGAGGGGGCTATGAGCAGTTCTTC.

Here the CDR3 DNA reads TGTGCCAGCAGCTTGGCCGAAGAGACCCAGTACTTC. As protein: CASSLAEETQYF. The gene calls are TRBV5-6 and TRBJ2-5; D gene uncertain. Germline V gene sequence: CDR1 SGHDT, CDR2 YYEEEE. This CDR3 spans 12 amino acids. The germline V and J ends were trimmed by 0 bases and 3 bases, with 3 bases remaining between them.

The CDR3 is CSVVNFYEQYF. As DNA, the CDR3 is TGCAGCGTTGTGAACTTCTACGAGCAGTACTTC. The rearrangement links TRBV29-1 to TRBJ2-7, with D hard to call. The CDR3 is made up of 11 amino acids. Germline CDR1 reads SQVTM; CDR2 reads ANQGSEA. The germline V and J ends were trimmed by 4 bases and 3 bases, with 7 bases remaining between them.

The chain joins TRBV30 to TRBJ2-1; 7 bases map to TRBD1. The CDR3 is 11 residues long. With V trimmed by 8 bases and J by 10 bases, 8 bases remained unmatched. The germline CDR1 and CDR2 sequences are GTSNPN and SVGIG (reference sequence). The CDR3 here is CARKQGYEQFF. CDR3 bases: TGTGCCAGAAAACAGGGGTACGAGCAGTTCTTC.

The chain carries TRBV6-1 and TRBJ1-2, with 11 bases lining up with TRBD1. V was clipped by 6 bases and J by 3 bases; unmatched bases: 6. This CDR3 is built from 15 residues. Germline loops: CDR1 MNHNS, CDR2 SASEGT. The chain's CDR3 is CASRARTGGDYGYTF. CDR3 in DNA: TGTGCCAGCAGGGCCAGGACAGGGGGCGACTATGGCTACACCTTC.

J is TRBJ2-7 and V is TRBV6-1; TRBD1 aligns across 7 bases. Per germline, CDR1 MNHNS and CDR2 SASEGT. CDR3 length: 14 residues. The V gene end was trimmed by 11 bases and the J gene end by 2 bases; junction bases not matched to a gene: 12. CDR3 sequence: CASTVRDRAYEQYF. CDR3 sequence (DNA): TGTGCCTCCACGGTCCGGGACAGAGCCTACGAGCAGTACTTC.

V gene TRBV4-1 combines with J gene TRBJ2-7; TRBD2 matches 7 bases. CDR3 length: 15 residues. Germline values: CDR1 MGHRA, CDR2 YSYEKL. The V segment lost 0 bases and the J segment 2 bases; nucleotides outside the gene matches: 4. CDR3 sequence: CASSQEWGGTYEQYF. The CDR3 DNA reads as TGCGCCAGCAGCCAAGAATGGGGGGGGACCTACGAGCAGTACTTC.

The J gene is TRBJ2-7, the V gene TRBV28; 7 bases are shared with TRBD1. With 5 bases clipped from V and 3 bases from J, the junction kept 4 bases outside the gene matches. The germline V gene has CDR1 MDHEN and CDR2 SYDVKM. The CDR3 contains 13 residues. CDR3 sequence (DNA): TGTGCCAGCAGTCCTAGACAGGGCTACGAGCAGTACTTC. Translation gives CASSPRQGYEQYF.

This chain joins TRBV4-3 and TRBJ1-1; 7 positions match TRBD1. Trimming cost V 4 bases and J 6 bases; bases outside gene matches: 8. The CDR3 spans 14 residues. Germline V gene sequence: CDR1 LGHNA, CDR2 YSLEER. In DNA, the CDR3 is TGCGCCAGCAGCCCCGGCAGGGGGTTGGCTGAAGCTTTCTTT. Protein: CASSPGRGLAEAFF.

The genes are TRBV5-6 and TRBJ1-1; D possibly corresponds to TRBD1 (5 bases). Looked up from germline, CDR1 is SGHDT and CDR2 is YYEEEE. V lost 4 bases, J lost 5 bases, and 12 bases lay in between. CDR3 length: 13 residues. DNA of the CDR3: TGTGCCAGCAGCCCCGCAGGGTATACTGAAGCTTTCTTT. Translation: CASSPAGYTEAFF.

The chain is built from TRBV18 and TRBJ2-2, with 12 bases fitting TRBD2. V lost 3 bases, J lost 6 bases, and 5 bases stayed unmatched. CDR1 is KGHSH and CDR2 is LQKENI in the germline V gene. The CDR3 extends over 16 amino acids. CDR3 in amino acids: CASSPPSGRAAGELFF. The DNA of the CDR3 is TGTGCCAGCTCACCGCCTAGCGGGAGGGCCGCCGGGGAGCTGTTTTTT.